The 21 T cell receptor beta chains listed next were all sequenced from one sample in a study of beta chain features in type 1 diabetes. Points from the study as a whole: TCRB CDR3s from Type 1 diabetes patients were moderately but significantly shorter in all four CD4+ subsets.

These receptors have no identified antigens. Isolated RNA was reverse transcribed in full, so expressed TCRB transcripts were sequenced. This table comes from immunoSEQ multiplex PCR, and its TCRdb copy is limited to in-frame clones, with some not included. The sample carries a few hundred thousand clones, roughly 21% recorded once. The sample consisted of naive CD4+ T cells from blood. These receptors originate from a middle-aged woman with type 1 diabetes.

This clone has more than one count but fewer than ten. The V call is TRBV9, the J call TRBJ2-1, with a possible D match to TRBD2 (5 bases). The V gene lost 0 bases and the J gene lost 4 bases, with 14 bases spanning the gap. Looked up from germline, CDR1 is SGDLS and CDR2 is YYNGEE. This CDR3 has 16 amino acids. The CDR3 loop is CASSVDPTPGYNEQFF. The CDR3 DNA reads TGTGCCAGCAGCGTAGACCCGACACCGGGGTACAATGAGCAGTTCTTC.

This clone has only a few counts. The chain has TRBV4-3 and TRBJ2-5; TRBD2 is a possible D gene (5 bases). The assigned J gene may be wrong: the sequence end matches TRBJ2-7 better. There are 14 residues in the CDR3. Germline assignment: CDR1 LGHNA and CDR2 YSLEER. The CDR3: CASSQVGLDVEQYF. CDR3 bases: TGCGCCAGCAGCCAAGTAGGACTCGACGTCGAGCAGTACTTC.

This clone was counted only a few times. DNA of the CDR3: TGTGCCAGCAGCTTCACGACAGGATATGGCGGGGAGCTGTTTTTT. This encodes CASSFTTGYGGELFF. The chain has TRBV5-4 and TRBJ2-2; the D gene is possibly TRBD1 (6 bases). Germline assignment: CDR1 SGHNT and CDR2 YYREEE (reference sequence). This CDR3 has 15 amino acids. V was cut by 2 bases and J by 7 bases, with 15 bases left in between.

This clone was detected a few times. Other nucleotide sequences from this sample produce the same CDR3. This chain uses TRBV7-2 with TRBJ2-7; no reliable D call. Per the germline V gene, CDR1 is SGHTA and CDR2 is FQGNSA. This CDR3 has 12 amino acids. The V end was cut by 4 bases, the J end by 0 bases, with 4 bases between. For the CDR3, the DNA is TGTGCCAGCAGCTCTTCCTCCTACGAGCAGTACTTC. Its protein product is CASSSSSYEQYF.

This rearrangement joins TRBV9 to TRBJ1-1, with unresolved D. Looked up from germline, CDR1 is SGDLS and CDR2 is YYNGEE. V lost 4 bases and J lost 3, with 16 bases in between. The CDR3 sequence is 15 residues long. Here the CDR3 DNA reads TGTGCCAGCAGCCCAAACAATTGGCTTTACACTGAAGCTTTCTTT. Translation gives CASSPNNWLYTEAFF.

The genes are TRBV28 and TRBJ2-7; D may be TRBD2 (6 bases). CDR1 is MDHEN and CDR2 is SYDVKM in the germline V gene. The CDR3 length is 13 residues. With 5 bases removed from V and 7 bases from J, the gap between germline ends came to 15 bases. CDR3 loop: CASSLPTRGEQYF. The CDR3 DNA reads TGTGCCAGCAGTCTGCCCACCCGGGGGGAGCAGTACTTC.

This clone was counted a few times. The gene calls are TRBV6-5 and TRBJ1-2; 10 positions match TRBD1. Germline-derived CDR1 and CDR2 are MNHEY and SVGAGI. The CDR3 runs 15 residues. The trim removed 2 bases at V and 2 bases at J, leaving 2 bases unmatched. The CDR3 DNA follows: TGTGCCAGCAGTTACCGGGGACAGGGGAACTATGGCTACACCTTC. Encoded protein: CASSYRGQGNYGYTF.

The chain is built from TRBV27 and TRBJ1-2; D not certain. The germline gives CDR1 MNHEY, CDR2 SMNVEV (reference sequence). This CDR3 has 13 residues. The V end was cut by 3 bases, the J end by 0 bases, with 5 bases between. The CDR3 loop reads CASSFSANYGYTF. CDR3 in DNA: TGTGCCAGCAGTTTTTCAGCTAACTATGGCTACACCTTC.

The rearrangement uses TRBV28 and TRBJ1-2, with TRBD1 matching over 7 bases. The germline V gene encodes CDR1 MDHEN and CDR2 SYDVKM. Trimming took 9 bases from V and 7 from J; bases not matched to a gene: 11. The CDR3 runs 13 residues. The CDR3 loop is CASTDRTSSGYTF. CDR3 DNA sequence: TGTGCCAGTACGGACAGGACTTCTTCTGGCTACACCTTC.

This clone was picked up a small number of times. CDR3 in amino acids: CASSQLGGAEQYF. CDR3 DNA sequence: TGTGCCAGCAGTCAACTCGGGGGAGCCGAGCAGTACTTC. The chain carries TRBV5-6 and TRBJ2-7, with D possibly TRBD2 on 6 matching bases. CDR3 length: 13 residues. V gave up 5 bases and J gave up 6 bases, with 15 bases separating them. The germline CDR1 and CDR2 sequences are SGHDT and YYEEEE.

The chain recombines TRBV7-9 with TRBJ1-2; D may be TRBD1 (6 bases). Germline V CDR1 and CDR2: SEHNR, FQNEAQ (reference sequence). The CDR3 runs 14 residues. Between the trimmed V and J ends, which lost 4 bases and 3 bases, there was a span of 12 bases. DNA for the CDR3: TGTGCCAGCAGCTATTTACAGGGTGACTATGGCTACACCTTC. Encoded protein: CASSYLQGDYGYTF.

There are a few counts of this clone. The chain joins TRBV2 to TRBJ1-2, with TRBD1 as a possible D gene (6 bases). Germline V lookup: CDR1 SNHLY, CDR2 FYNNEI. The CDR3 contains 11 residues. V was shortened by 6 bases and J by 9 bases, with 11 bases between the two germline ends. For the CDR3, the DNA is TGTGCCAGCAGGGGAGGGGGGAGCTACACCTTC. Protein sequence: CASRGGGSYTF.

The CDR3 nucleotides are TGCGCCAGCAGCTTTTACGGGACAGGGGGCCGAGAGACCCAGTACTTC. Encoded protein: CASSFYGTGGRETQYF. The rearrangement uses TRBV5-1 and TRBJ2-5; 12 bases line up with TRBD1. V lost 2 bases to trimming and J lost 4 bases; unmatched junction nucleotides: 6. Germline V lookup: CDR1 SGHRS, CDR2 YFSETQ. The CDR3 consists of 16 residues.

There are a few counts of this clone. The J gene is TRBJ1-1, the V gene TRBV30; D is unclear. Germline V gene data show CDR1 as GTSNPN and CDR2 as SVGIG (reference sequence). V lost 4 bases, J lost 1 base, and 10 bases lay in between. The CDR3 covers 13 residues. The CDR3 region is CAWNPQKNTEAFF. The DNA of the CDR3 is TGTGCCTGGAACCCACAGAAGAACACTGAAGCTTTCTTT. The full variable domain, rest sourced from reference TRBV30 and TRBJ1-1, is SQTIHQWPATLVQPVGSPLSLECTVEGTSNPNLYWYRQAAGRGLQLLFYSVGIGQISSEVPQNLSASRPQDRQFILSSKKLLLSDSGFYLCAWNPQKNTEAFFGQGTRLTVV.

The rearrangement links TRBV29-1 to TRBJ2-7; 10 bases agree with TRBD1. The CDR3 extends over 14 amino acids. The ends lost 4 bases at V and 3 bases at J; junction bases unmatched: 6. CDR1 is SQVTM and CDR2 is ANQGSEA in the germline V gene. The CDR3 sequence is CSVARDRGYYEQYF. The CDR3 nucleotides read TGCAGCGTTGCCCGGGACAGGGGTTACTACGAGCAGTACTTC.

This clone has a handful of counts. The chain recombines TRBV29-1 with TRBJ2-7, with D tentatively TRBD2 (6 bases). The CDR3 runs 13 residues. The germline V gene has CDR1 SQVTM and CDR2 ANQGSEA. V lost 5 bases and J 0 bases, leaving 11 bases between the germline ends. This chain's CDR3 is CSVSTGSSYEQYF. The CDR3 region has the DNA TGCAGCGTTTCGACCGGGAGCTCCTACGAGCAGTACTTC.

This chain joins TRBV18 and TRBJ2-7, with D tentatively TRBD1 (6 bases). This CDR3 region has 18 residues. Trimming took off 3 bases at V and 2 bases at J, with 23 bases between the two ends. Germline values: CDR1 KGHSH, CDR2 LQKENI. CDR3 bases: TGTGCCAGCTCACCCACAAACACCCCGACAGGCCAGACCTACGAGCAGTACTTC. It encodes CASSPTNTPTGQTYEQYF.

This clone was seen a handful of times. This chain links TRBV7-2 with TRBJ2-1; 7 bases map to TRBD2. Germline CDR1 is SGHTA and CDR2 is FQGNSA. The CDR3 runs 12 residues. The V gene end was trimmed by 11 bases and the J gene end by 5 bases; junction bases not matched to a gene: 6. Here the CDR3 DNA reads TGTGCCGGGGGGAGCGGGAACAATGAGCAGTTCTTC. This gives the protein CAGGSGNNEQFF.

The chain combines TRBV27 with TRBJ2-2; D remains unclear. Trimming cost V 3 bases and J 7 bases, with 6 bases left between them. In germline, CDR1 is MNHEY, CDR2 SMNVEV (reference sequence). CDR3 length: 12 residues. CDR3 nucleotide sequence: TGTGCCAGCAGTTTGTATCGCGGGGAGCTGTTTTTT. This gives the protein CASSLYRGELFF.

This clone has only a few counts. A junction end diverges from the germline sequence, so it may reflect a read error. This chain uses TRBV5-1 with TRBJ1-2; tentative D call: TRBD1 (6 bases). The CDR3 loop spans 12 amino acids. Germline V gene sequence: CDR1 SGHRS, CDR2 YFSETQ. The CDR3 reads CASSAGAGSGVF. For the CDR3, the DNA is TGCGCCAGCAGCGCGGGGGCCGGAAGTGGAGTCTTC. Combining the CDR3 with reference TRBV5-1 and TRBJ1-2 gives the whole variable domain KAGVTQTPRYLIKTRGQQVTLSCSPISGHRSVSWYQQTPGQGLQFLFEYFSETQRNKGNFPGRFSGRQFSNSRSEMNVSTLELGDSALYLCASSAGAGSGVFGSGTRLTVV.

The CDR3 coding sequence is TGTGCCAGCCGGACAGGGAACACCGGGGAGCTGTTTTTT. Translating it yields CASRTGNTGELFF. The rearrangement joins TRBV7-3 to TRBJ2-2, with TRBD1 matching 7 bases. J was trimmed by 1 base and V by 8 bases; bases with no gene match: 1. The CDR3 length is 13 residues. Germline lookup yields CDR1 SGHTA and CDR2 FQGTGA.